This T cell receptor beta chain was observed in a study of blood T cell repertoires in COVID-19. Here immunoSEQ multiplex PCR was the method, and the copy in TCRdb shows in-frame clones only, minus some. Here the sample spans under 250,000 clones, more than 70% being singletons. The length of the CDR3 is 15 residues. Trimming left V 2 bases short and J 3 bases short, with 14 bases between. Germline V gives CDR1 MNHEY, CDR2 SVGAGI. The rearrangement joins TRBV6-5 to TRBJ2-7, with a tentative D call TRBD1 (6 bases). Sequenced input: peripheral blood. The TCR comes from an elderly man with acute or convalescent COVID-19. CDR3 coding DNA: TGTGCCAGCAGTTACGGGAGCAGGGGTAGCTACGAGCAGTACTTC. Amino acids: CASSYGSRGSYEQYF.